The source of this T cell receptor (beta chain) is a study of brain metastases from non-small cell lung cancer. The germline gives CDR1 MGHRA, CDR2 YSYEKL. This CDR3 region has 16 residues. Trimming cost V 0 bases and J 2 bases, with 12 bases left between them. Only in-frame clones appear in the TCRdb table, and some are missing; sequencing was by immunoSEQ multiplex PCR. The table shows around 1,900 clones, with just under 85% occurring only once. Sequenced: primary lung tumor tissue. The chain joins TRBV4-1 to TRBJ2-3; TRBD2 might be the D (6 bases). This TCR derives from a donor at least 40 years old with non-small cell lung cancer. The CDR3 DNA follows: TGCGCCAGCAGCCAAGATCCCGCGGGAATCACAGATACGCAGTATTTT. As protein: CASSQDPAGITDTQYF.